The 27 T cell receptor beta chains below come from one sample, sequenced in a study of T cells in Graves' hyperthyroidism and ophthalmopathy. TCR beta CDR3 regions were amplified from RNA transcripts. The HTBI primer set was used in a first-round RT-PCR of the TCR CDR3. TCRdb re-analysed the multiplex PCR reads in MiXCR, keeping a single row per CDR3 protein. The table has 450,000 to 700,000 distinct CDR3 sequences, roughly 46% seen once. Sample: peripheral blood or thyroid tissue (not recorded which). The receptors were sampled from a woman aged 18-29 years with Graves' hyperthyroidism.

The chain carries TRBV6-5 and TRBJ1-5; 7 nucleotides agree with TRBD1. Germline CDR1 and CDR2: MNHEY and SVGAGI. The V and J ends lost 6 bases and 3 bases, in that order; junction bases with no gene match: 8. The length of the CDR3 is 15 residues. CDR3 protein: CASRIGQADNQPQHF. CDR3 coding DNA: TGTGCCAGCAGGATTGGACAGGCGGACAATCAGCCCCAGCATTTT.

This clonotype was detected only a few times. J is TRBJ1-5 and V is TRBV7-3; 8 positions agree with TRBD1. Losses at the gene ends were 5 bases for V and 7 bases for J; bases not matched to a gene: 10. This CDR3 spans 15 amino acids. CDR1 and CDR2 (germline): SGHTA, FQGTGA. The CDR3 protein is CASSRGQGGEQPQHF. In nucleotides, the CDR3 is TGTGCCAGCAGCCGCGGACAGGGTGGTGAGCAGCCCCAGCATTTT. The full variable domain, its missing parts supplied by reference TRBV7-3 and TRBJ1-5, is GAGVSQTPSNKVTEKGKYVELRCDPISGHTALYWYRQSLGQGPEFLIYFQGTGAADDSGLPNDRFFAVRPEGSVSTLKIQRTERGDSAVYLCASSRGQGGEQPQHFGDGTRLSIL.

This clonotype was recorded many times. The gene calls are TRBV20-1 and TRBJ1-2; TRBD1 aligns across 8 bases. Germline lookup yields CDR1 DFQATT and CDR2 SNEGSKA (reference sequence). CDR3 length: 15 residues. V gave up 0 bases and J gave up 2 bases; unmatched junction bases: 5. The CDR3 loop reads CSARDARQGNYGYTF. The CDR3 DNA is TGCAGTGCTAGAGACGCACGACAGGGGAACTATGGCTACACCTTC.

The J gene is TRBJ1-3, the V gene TRBV6-5, with D possibly TRBD1 on 5 matching bases. V was pared by 5 bases and J by 0 bases, with 20 bases between. Germline values: CDR1 MNHEY, CDR2 SVGAGI. The length of the CDR3 is 18 residues. In DNA form, the CDR3 reads TGTGCCAGCAGTACTTCAGATTGGGACTACAGCTCTGGAAACACCATATATTTT. This translates into CASSTSDWDYSSGNTIYF.

This chain uses TRBV30 with TRBJ1-1; D perhaps matches TRBD1 (6 bases). V lost 3 bases and J 1 base, leaving 9 bases between the germline ends. CDR1 and CDR2 from the germline V gene are GTSNPN and SVGIG (reference sequence). The CDR3 has 13 residues. CDR3 sequence reads: CAWRWGANTEAFF. The CDR3, as DNA: TGTGCCTGGAGATGGGGGGCGAACACTGAAGCTTTCTTT.

This chain links TRBV2 with TRBJ2-5, with 13 bases lining up with TRBD2. The CDR3 spans 17 residues. Germline V gene sequence: CDR1 SNHLY, CDR2 FYNNEI. The trim removed 6 bases at V and 5 bases at J, leaving 12 bases unmatched. CDR3 nucleotides: TGTGCCAGCAGGCTACTAGCGGGAGGGCCCGGTATGGAGACCCAGTACTTC. Translating it yields CASRLLAGGPGMETQYF.

The chain uses TRBV7-9 and TRBJ2-2; the match to TRBD1 covers 9 bases. V lost 5 bases to trimming and J lost 4 bases; unmatched junction nucleotides: 11. Germline CDR1 is SEHNR and CDR2 is FQNEAQ (reference sequence). The CDR3 spans 17 residues. The CDR3 is CASSQTGQGSGTGELFF. Here the CDR3 DNA reads TGTGCCAGCAGCCAAACAGGACAGGGGTCGGGCACCGGGGAGCTGTTTTTT.

This clonotype has more than one count but fewer than ten. The V call is TRBV19, the J call TRBJ2-2; 7 bases line up with TRBD1. Per germline, CDR1 LNHDA and CDR2 SQIVND (reference sequence). The J segment lost 4 bases and the V segment lost 2 bases, leaving 4 bases of the junction unmatched. This CDR3 has 15 amino acids. This CDR3 is CASSIRAGGTGELFF. In DNA form, the CDR3 reads TGTGCCAGTAGTATAAGGGCAGGGGGCACCGGGGAGCTGTTTTTT.

The chain combines TRBV9 with TRBJ1-2; TRBD1 matches at 7 bases. The V and J ends lost 1 base and 8 bases, in that order; junction bases with no gene match: 5. Germline assignment: CDR1 SGDLS and CDR2 YYNGEE. The CDR3 is 13 residues long. CDR3 coding DNA: TGTGCCAGCAGCGTAACCCCGACAGGGGGCTACACCTTC. Translation gives CASSVTPTGGYTF.

The chain joins TRBV15 to TRBJ1-2; D is possibly TRBD1 (6 bases). Germline CDR1 LNHNV, CDR2 YYDKDF (reference sequence). Between the trimmed V and J ends, which lost 0 bases and 7 bases, there was a span of 9 bases. The CDR3 runs 13 residues. CDR3 nucleotides: TGTGCCACCAGCAGAGATTCAGGGGCTGGCTACACCTTC. Protein sequence: CATSRDSGAGYTF.

This clonotype was observed at least ten times. The chain carries TRBV24-1 and TRBJ1-1, with D possibly TRBD1 on 5 matching bases. V gave up 3 bases and J gave up 0 bases, with 13 bases separating them. The CDR3 sequence is 16 residues long. Germline lookup yields CDR1 KGHDR and CDR2 SFDVKD. This CDR3 is CATSDPYGGMNTEAFF. In nucleotides, the CDR3 is TGTGCCACCAGTGATCCGTACGGGGGTATGAACACTGAAGCTTTCTTT.

In this sample, this clonotype turned up a few times. This rearrangement joins TRBV25-1 to TRBJ2-1, with D tentatively TRBD1 (6 bases). Deletions cut 1 base from V and 6 bases from J, with 13 bases between. There are 15 residues in the CDR3. The germline V gene encodes CDR1 MGHDK and CDR2 SYGVNS. The CDR3 DNA follows: TGTGCCAGCAGTGAATTCCGGACAGACTTCAATGAGCAGTTCTTC. Translation gives CASSEFRTDFNEQFF.

This clonotype was seen a single time. This may come from a read error, since a much larger clone is one base off. The chain uses TRBV7-2 and TRBJ2-7; the D is unclear. Between the trimmed V and J ends, which lost 6 bases and 2 bases, there was a span of 14 bases. This CDR3 spans 14 amino acids. The V gene's germline CDR1 is SGHTA and CDR2 FQGNSA. CDR3 DNA: TGTGCCAGCAGACCCGGGTGGACCCCCTACGAGCAGTACTTC. This gives the protein CASRPGWTPYEQYF.

As concerns this clonotype: Since a much larger clone is just one base distant, this may be a read error. This chain links TRBV25-1 with TRBJ2-7, with D tentatively TRBD1 (5 bases). The germline V gene encodes CDR1 MGHDK and CDR2 SYGVNS. The CDR3 covers 13 residues. CDR3 region: CASSYSDTYGQYF. In DNA, the CDR3 is TGTGCCAGCAGTTACTCGGACACCTACGGGCAGTACTTC.

The V gene is TRBV24-1, the J gene TRBJ1-3; a weak D match, TRBD1 (5 bases). Trimming cost V 3 bases and J 7 bases, with 18 bases left between them. This CDR3 region has 16 residues. CDR1 is KGHDR and CDR2 is SFDVKD in the germline V gene. Written as DNA, the CDR3 is TGTGCCACCAGTGATGACGTGGGACTAGCGGGTAACACCATATATTTT. It translates to CATSDDVGLAGNTIYF.

The table lists this clonotype with many counts. J is TRBJ1-1 and V is TRBV11-3; no definite D call. CDR1 is SGHNT, CDR2 YENEEA, per germline. The CDR3 consists of 13 residues. V was shortened by 5 bases and J by 12 bases, with 19 bases between the two germline ends. Written as DNA, the CDR3 is TGTGCCAGCAGCACCCCCACAGACTTCATACCTTTCTTT. It encodes CASSTPTDFIPFF. Full variable domain (outside the CDR3, taken from reference TRBV11-3 and TRBJ1-1): EAGVVQSPRYKIIEKKQPVAFWCNPISGHNTLYWYLQNLGQGPELLIRYENEEAVDDSQLPKDRFSAERLKGVDSTLKIQPAELGDSAVYLCASSTPTDFIPFFGQGTRLTVV.

This clonotype was observed at least ten times. The chain recombines TRBV5-8 with TRBJ2-5; tentative D call: TRBD2 (5 bases). This CDR3 comprises 13 residues. V dropped 4 bases and J dropped 5 bases, with 12 bases sitting between them. Germline V gives CDR1 SGHTS, CDR2 YDEGEE. CDR3 DNA: TGTGCCAGCAGCGCCGAACAGCGGGAGACCCAGTACTTC. Translated, it gives CASSAEQRETQYF.

The rearrangement links TRBV20-1 to TRBJ1-2; D remains ambiguous. The CDR3 runs 12 residues. V lost 7 bases and J lost 8, with 17 bases in between. The germline CDR1 and CDR2 sequences are DFQATT and SNEGSKA (reference sequence). In DNA form, the CDR3 reads TGCAGTGGGGGTTACGGTGAAGTGGGCTACACCTTC. Translated, it gives CSGGYGEVGYTF.

At least ten counts were recorded for this clonotype. This chain joins TRBV29-1 and TRBJ2-7; TRBD2 matches at 13 bases. Germline-derived CDR1 and CDR2 are SQVTM and ANQGSEA. V dropped 2 bases and J dropped 2; count of bases not matched to a gene: 9. The CDR3 totals 17 residues. The CDR3 region has the DNA TGCAGCGTTGAAATAGGACTAGCGGGAGATACCCCCTACGAGCAGTACTTC. Protein product: CSVEIGLAGDTPYEQYF.

V gene TRBV11-2 combines with J gene TRBJ1-1; 8 bases match TRBD1. V shed 5 bases, J shed 5 bases, and the junction held 7 bases outside the gene matches. The V gene's germline CDR1 is SGHAT and CDR2 FQNNGV. The length of the CDR3 is 14 residues. The CDR3 bases are TGTGCCAGCAGCCCCAGGACAGGGATAACTGAAGCTTTCTTT. This gives the protein CASSPRTGITEAFF.

The rearrangement links TRBV29-1 to TRBJ1-4; D unclear. Germline values: CDR1 SQVTM, CDR2 ANQGSEA. Trimming left V 5 bases short and J 5 bases short, with 12 bases between. The CDR3 is made up of 13 amino acids. CDR3 DNA sequence: TGCAGCGTTCCCTATGGGCACAATGAAAAACTGTTTTTT. This gives the protein CSVPYGHNEKLFF.

This clonotype was seen ten or more times. The genes are TRBV4-2 and TRBJ1-5; maybe TRBD1 (5 bases). This CDR3 has 17 amino acids. CDR1 and CDR2 (germline): LGHNA, YNFKEQ. The V gene lost 1 base and the J gene lost 0 bases, with 13 bases spanning the gap. In nucleotides, the CDR3 is TGTGCCAGCAGCCAAGGTAACAGGTTGGATAGCAATCAGCCCCAGCATTTT. It is translated as CASSQGNRLDSNQPQHF.

The V and J genes are TRBV11-2 and TRBJ2-7; D is possibly TRBD1 or TRBD2 (6 bases each). Germline CDR1 SGHAT, CDR2 FQNNGV. CDR3 length: 15 amino acids. Between the trimmed V and J ends, which lost 1 base and 3 bases, there was a span of 13 bases. CDR3 in amino acids: CASSLGGAGHYEQYF. CDR3 sequence (DNA): TGTGCCAGCAGCTTAGGCGGGGCGGGACACTACGAGCAGTACTTC.

The table lists this clonotype with many counts. The rearrangement joins TRBV15 to TRBJ2-5, with D tentatively TRBD1 or TRBD2 (5 bases each). The germline V gene encodes CDR1 LNHNV and CDR2 YYDKDF (reference sequence). This CDR3 comprises 15 residues. Trimming removed 3 bases from V and 5 bases from J, with 16 bases in between. The CDR3 sequence: CATSSSWTQRETQYF. CDR3 DNA sequence: TGTGCCACCAGCAGTTCGTGGACACAGCGGGAGACCCAGTACTTC. The full variable domain, rest sourced from reference TRBV15 and TRBJ2-5, is DAMVIQNPRYQVTQFGKPVTLSCSQTLNHNVMYWYQQKSSQAPKLLFHYYDKDFNNEADTPDNFQSRRPNTSFCFLDIRSPGLGDTAMYLCATSSSWTQRETQYFGPGTRLLVL.

This clonotype was found a few times. For the CDR3, the DNA is TGTGCCAGCAGCTCTGGGAGAGCCCCAATCCAAGAGACCCAGTACTTC. Protein: CASSSGRAPIQETQYF. The chain carries TRBV7-8 and TRBJ2-5; D is perhaps TRBD2 (5 bases). Per the germline V gene, CDR1 is SGHVS and CDR2 is FQNEAQ. The CDR3 extends over 16 amino acids. Trimming cost V 4 bases and J 1 base, with 16 bases left between them.

With regard to this clonotype: A single base separates this from a much larger clone, so it may be a read error. The genes are TRBV5-1 and TRBJ2-2; D tentatively fits TRBD1 or TRBD2 (5 bases each). Germline V gene data show CDR1 as SGHRS and CDR2 as YFSETQ. This CDR3 comprises 15 residues. The CDR3 region has the DNA TGCGCCTGCAGCCCAAGGGACCCGAACACCGGGGAGCTGTTTTTT. Translation: CACSPRDPNTGELFF.

This rearrangement joins TRBV10-3 to TRBJ1-2; unclear D gene. CDR1 and CDR2 (germline): ENHRY, SYGVKD. Trimming stripped 2 bases from V and 6 bases from J, with 13 bases between. The CDR3 contains 14 residues. CDR3 nucleotides: TGTGCCATCAGTGAGCCCAACTCGGGCGATGGCTACACCTTC. Translating it yields CAISEPNSGDGYTF.